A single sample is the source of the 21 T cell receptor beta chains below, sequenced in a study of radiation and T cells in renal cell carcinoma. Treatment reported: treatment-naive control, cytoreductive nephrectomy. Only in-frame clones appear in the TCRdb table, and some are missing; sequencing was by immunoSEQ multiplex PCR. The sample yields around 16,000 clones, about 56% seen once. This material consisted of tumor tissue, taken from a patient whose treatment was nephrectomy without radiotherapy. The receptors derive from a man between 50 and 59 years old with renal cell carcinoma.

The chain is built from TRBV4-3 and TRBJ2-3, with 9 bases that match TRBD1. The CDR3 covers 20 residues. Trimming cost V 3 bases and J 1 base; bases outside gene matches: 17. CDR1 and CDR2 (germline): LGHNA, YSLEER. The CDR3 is CASSHYPPPRTGVGTDTQYF. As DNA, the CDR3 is TGCGCCAGCAGCCATTACCCCCCACCCCGGACAGGGGTAGGCACAGATACGCAGTATTTT.

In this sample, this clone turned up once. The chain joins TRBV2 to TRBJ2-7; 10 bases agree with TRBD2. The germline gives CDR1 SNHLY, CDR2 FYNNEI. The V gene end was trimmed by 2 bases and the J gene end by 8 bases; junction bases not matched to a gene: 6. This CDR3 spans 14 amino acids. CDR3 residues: CASSEWLAGVQQYF. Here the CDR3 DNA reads TGTGCCAGCAGTGAATGGCTAGCGGGAGTTCAGCAGTACTTC. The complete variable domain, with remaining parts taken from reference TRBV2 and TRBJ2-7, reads EPEVTQTPSHQVTQMGQEVILRCVPISNHLYFYWYRQILGQKVEFLVSFYNNEISEKSEIFDDQFSVERPDGSNFTLKIRSTKLEDSAMYFCASSEWLAGVQQYFGPGTRLTVT.

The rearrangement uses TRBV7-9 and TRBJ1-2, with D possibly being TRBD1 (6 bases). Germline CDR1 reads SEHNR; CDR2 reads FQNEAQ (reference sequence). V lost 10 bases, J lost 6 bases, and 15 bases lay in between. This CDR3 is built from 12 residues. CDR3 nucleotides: TGTGCCACCGGCGGGGGCGTAGATGGCTACACCTTC. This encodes CATGGGVDGYTF.

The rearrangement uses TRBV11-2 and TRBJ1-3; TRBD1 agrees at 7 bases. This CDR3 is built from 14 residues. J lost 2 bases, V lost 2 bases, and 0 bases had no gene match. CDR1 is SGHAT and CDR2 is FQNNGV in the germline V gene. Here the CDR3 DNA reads TGTGCCAGCAGCTTAACAGGGGCTGGAAACACCATATATTTT. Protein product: CASSLTGAGNTIYF.

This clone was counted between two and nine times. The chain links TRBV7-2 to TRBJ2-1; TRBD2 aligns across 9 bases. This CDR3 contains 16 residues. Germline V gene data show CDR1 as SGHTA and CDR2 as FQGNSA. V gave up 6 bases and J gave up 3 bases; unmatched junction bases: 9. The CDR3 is CASSSPAGGLYNEQFF. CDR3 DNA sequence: TGTGCCAGCAGTTCGCCGGCGGGGGGGCTCTACAATGAGCAGTTCTTC. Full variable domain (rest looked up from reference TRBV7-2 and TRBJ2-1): GAGVSQSPSNKVTEKGKDVELRCDPISGHTALYWYRQSLGQGLEFLIYFQGNSAPDKSGLPSDRFSAERTGGSVSTLTIQRTQQEDSAVYLCASSSPAGGLYNEQFFGPGTRLTVL.

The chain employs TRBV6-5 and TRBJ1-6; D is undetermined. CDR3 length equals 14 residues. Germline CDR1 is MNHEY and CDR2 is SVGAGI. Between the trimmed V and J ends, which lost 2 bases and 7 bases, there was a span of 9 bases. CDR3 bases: TGTGCCAGCAGTTACGCCCAGTTCAATTCACCCCTCCACTTT. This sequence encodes CASSYAQFNSPLHF.

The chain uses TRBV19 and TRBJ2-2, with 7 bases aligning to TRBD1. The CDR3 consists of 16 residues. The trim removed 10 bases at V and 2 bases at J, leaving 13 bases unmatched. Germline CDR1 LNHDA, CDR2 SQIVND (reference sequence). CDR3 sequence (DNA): TGTGCCACCGACAATTACGGGACAGTAAACACCGGGGAGCTGTTTTTT. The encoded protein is CATDNYGTVNTGELFF.

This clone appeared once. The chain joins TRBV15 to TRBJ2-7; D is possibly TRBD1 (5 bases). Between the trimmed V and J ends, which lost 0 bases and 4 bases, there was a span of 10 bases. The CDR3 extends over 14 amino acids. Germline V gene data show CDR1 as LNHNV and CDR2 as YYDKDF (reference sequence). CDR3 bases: TGTGCCACCAGCAGAGACAGGGTAGGGTACGAGCAGTACTTC. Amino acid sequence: CATSRDRVGYEQYF.

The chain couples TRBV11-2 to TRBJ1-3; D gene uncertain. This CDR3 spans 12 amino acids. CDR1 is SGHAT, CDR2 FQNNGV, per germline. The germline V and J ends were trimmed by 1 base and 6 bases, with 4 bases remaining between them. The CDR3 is CASSLGENTIYF. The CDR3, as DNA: TGTGCCAGCAGCTTAGGTGAAAACACCATATATTTT.

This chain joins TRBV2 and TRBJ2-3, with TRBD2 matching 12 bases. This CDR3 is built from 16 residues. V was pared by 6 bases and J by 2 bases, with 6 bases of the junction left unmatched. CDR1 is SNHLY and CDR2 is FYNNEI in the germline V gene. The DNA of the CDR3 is TGTGCCAGCAGCCTAGGACTAGCGGGGTTCACAGATACGCAGTATTTT. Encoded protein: CASSLGLAGFTDTQYF.

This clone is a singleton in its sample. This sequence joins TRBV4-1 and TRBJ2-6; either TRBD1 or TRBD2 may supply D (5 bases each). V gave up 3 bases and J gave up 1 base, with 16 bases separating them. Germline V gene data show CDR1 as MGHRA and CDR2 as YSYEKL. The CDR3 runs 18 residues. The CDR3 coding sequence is TGCGCCAGCAGCCAGGGGACGTCCGTAAGTTCTGGGGCCAACGTCCTGACTTTC. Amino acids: CASSQGTSVSSGANVLTF.

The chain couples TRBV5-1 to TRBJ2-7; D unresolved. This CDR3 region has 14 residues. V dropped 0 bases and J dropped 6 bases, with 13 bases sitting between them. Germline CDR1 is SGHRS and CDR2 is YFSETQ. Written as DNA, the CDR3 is TGCGCCAGCAGCTTGGATCGACTCCCTTCCGAGCAGTACTTC. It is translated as CASSLDRLPSEQYF.

Here the CDR3 reads CASSIPKTPGQGIGELFF. The CDR3 DNA follows: TGTGCCAGTAGTATACCAAAGACCCCGGGACAGGGAATAGGGGAGCTGTTTTTT. The chain recombines TRBV19 with TRBJ2-2; TRBD1 aligns across 9 bases. This CDR3 has 18 amino acids. Germline trimming cut 2 bases from V and 8 bases from J; bases unmatched to any gene: 15. The germline V gene encodes CDR1 LNHDA and CDR2 SQIVND (reference sequence).

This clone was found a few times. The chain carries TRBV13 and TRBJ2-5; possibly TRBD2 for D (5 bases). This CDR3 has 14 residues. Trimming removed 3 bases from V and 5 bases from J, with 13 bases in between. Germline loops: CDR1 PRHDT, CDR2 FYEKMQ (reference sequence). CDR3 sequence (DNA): TGTGCCAGCAGCTTCGGACTCCTGGGGGAGACCCAGTACTTC. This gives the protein CASSFGLLGETQYF.

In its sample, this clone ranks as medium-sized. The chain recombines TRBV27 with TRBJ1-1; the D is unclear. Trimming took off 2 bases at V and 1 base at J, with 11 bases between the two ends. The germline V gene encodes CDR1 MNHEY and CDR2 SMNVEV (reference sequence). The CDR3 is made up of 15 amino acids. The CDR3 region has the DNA TGTGCCAGCAGTTTAGTGGCGCGGGGGAACACTGAAGCTTTCTTT. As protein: CASSLVARGNTEAFF.

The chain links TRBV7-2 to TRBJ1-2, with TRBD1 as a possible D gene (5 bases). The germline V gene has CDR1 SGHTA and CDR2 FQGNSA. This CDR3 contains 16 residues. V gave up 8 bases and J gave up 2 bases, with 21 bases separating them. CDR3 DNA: TGTGCCAGCCAAAGTCCGAGGCGGGGGTGGAACTATGGCTACACCTTC. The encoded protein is CASQSPRRGWNYGYTF.

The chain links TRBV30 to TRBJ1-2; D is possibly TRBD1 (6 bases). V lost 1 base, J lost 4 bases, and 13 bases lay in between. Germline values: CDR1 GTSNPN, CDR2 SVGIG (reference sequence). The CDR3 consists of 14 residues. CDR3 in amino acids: CAWSDRGAGYGYTF. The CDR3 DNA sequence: TGTGCCTGGAGTGATCGGGGGGCCGGCTATGGCTACACCTTC.

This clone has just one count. The CDR3 protein is CASRSSGSSYNEQFF. The CDR3 DNA reads as TGTGCCAGCAGATCTAGCGGGAGCTCCTACAATGAGCAGTTCTTC. V and J are TRBV7-8 and TRBJ2-1; TRBD2 matches 10 bases. There are 15 residues in the CDR3. Germline V CDR1 and CDR2: SGHVS, FQNEAQ. After removal of 6 bases from V and 0 bases from J, the junction contained 2 bases not matched to a gene.

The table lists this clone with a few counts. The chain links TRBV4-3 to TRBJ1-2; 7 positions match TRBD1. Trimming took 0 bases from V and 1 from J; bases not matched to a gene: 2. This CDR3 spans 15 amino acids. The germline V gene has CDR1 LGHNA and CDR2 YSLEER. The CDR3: CASSQDRQGNYGYTF. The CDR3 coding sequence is TGCGCCAGCAGCCAAGATAGACAGGGTAACTATGGCTACACCTTC.

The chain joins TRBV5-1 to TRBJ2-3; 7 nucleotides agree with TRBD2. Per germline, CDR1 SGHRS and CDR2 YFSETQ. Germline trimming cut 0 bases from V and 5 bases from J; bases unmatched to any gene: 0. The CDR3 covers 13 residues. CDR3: CASSLAGGDTQYF. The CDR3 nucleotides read TGCGCCAGCAGCTTGGCGGGGGGAGATACGCAGTATTTT.

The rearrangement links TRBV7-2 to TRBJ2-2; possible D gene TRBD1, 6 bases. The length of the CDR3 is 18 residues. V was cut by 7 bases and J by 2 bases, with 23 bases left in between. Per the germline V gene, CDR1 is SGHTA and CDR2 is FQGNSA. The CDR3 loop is CASTLTGRTVSNTGELFF. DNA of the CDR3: TGTGCCAGCACCCTTACCGGTCGGACAGTGAGTAACACCGGGGAGCTGTTTTTT.